The rows below give T cell receptor beta chains drawn from one sample of a study of T cell responses to AZD1222 COVID-19 vaccine. TCRdb's copy holds only in-frame clones and misses some; the assay was immunoSEQ multiplex PCR. The sample yields 80,000 or so clones, about three quarters seen once. The specimen was peripheral blood, collected 28 days after the second dose of the MenACWY control vaccine. These receptors all come from an adult who received the MenACWY meningococcal vaccine as a control. Both conserved end residues are part of each CDR3. The order of the fields is clone size, V gene, CDR3 length, D gene, J gene, CDR3 DNA, CDR3 protein. A D gene is named only where the DNA matches it firmly. Rows give clone size only sometimes, using once, few, many, or a class for an expanded clone.

>NA|TRBV7-9|16|NA|TRBJ1-3
TGTGCCAGCAGCTTATCGGCGGCGAGCTCTGGAAACACCATATATTTT
CASSLSAASSGNTIYF
>few|TRBV30|15|NA|TRBJ2-6
TGTGCCTGGAGTGAGGGGAGCGCTGGGGCCAACGTCCTGACTTTC
CAWSEGSAGANVLTF
>few|TRBV15|14|NA|TRBJ1-1
TGTGCCACCAGCACCGTGGGCGGGGTCGCTGAAGCTTTCTTT
CATSTVGGVAEAFF
>NA|TRBV5-1|14|NA|TRBJ2-6
TGCGCCAGCAGTCGACTTTCTGGGGCCAACGTCCTGACTTTC
CASSRLSGANVLTF
>NA|TRBV6-6|13|NA|TRBJ1-1
TGTGCCAGCAGTCTACCCATTATGACTGAAGCTTTCTTT
CASSLPIMTEAFF
>NA|TRBV7-2|14|NA|TRBJ2-2
TGTGCCAGCAGCTACGCCCTGGGGACCGGGGAGCTGTTTTTT
CASSYALGTGELFF
>NA|TRBV2|14|NA|TRBJ2-3
TGTGCCAGCAGTGACCGCGGTAGCACAGATACGCAGTATTTT
CASSDRGSTDTQYF
>few|TRBV19|15|TRBD1|TRBJ1-2
TGTGCCAGTAGTATGGGACAGGGACCTTCCTATGGCTACACCTTC
CASSMGQGPSYGYTF
>NA|TRBV27|17|TRBD1|TRBJ1-1
TGTGCCAGCAGTTTAGAGGGGACAGGGGGCATGAACACTGAAGCTTTCTTT
CASSLEGTGGMNTEAFF
>NA|TRBV4-1|16|NA|TRBJ2-3
TGCGCCAGCAGCCGGGGCATTATCCGGGGCCCAGATACGCAGTATTTT
CASSRGIIRGPDTQYF
>once|TRBV6-4|16|NA|TRBJ1-5
TGTGCCAGCAGTGACGCAAGACCCAAGGGCAATCAGCCCCAGCATTTT
CASSDARPKGNQPQHF
>NA|TRBV4-1|16|TRBD1|TRBJ2-7
TGCGCCAGCAGCCAAGAATCGGGACAGAGCTCCTACGAGCAGTACTTC
CASSQESGQSSYEQYF
>NA|TRBV24-1|16|NA|TRBJ1-1
TGTGCCACCAGTGATTCCGTGGGCCCTCTGGGAACTGAAGCTTTCTTT
CATSDSVGPLGTEAFF
>NA|TRBV18|14|NA|TRBJ2-7
TGTGCCAGCTCACCAATCGGGGCGGAAACCGAGCAGTACTTC
CASSPIGAETEQYF
>NA|TRBV11-3|13|NA|TRBJ1-1
TGTGCCAGCAGCTCAGGAGCCAACACTGAAGCTTTCTTT
CASSSGANTEAFF
>NA|TRBV6-5|13|TRBD2|TRBJ2-7
TGTGCCACACAGGTGCGGGAGAGTTCCGAGCAGTACTTC
CATQVRESSEQYF
>NA|TRBV30|15|TRBD1|TRBJ1-1
TGTGCCTGGAGAATGCCGGGCAGGGGGCTTACTGAAGCTTTCTTT
CAWRMPGRGLTEAFF
>NA|TRBV5-4|16|NA|TRBJ1-1
TGTGCCAGCAGCTCCGCGAGTGGGGTGAGGGACACTGAAGCTTTCTTT
CASSSASGVRDTEAFF
>few|TRBV7-9|12|NA|TRBJ2-3
TGTGCCAGCAGCTCGGACCCAGATACGCAGTATTTT
CASSSDPDTQYF
>NA|TRBV2|15|TRBD2|TRBJ2-1
TGTGCCAGCAAGGGACTAGCGGGAGTTGGCAATGAGCAGTTCTTC
CASKGLAGVGNEQFF
>few|TRBV5-6|12|NA|TRBJ2-2
TGTGCCAGCAGCTTGGAAACCGGGGAGCTGTTTTTT
CASSLETGELFF
>NA|TRBV6-5|10|NA|TRBJ1-2
TGTGCCAGCCGATCTGATGGCTACACCTTC
CASRSDGYTF
>once|TRBV29-1|11|NA|TRBJ1-1
TGCAGCGTTGATGGAGACCCCGAAGCTTTCTTT
CSVDGDPEAFF
>NA|TRBV28|14|NA|TRBJ1-5
TGTGCCAGCAGTTTATGGGGTCCCACTCAGCCCCAGCATTTT
CASSLWGPTQPQHF
>NA|TRBV5-4|14|NA|TRBJ1-1
TGTGCCAGCAGCTCCCGGGACACACACACTGAAGCTTTCTTT
CASSSRDTHTEAFF
>NA|TRBV7-2|15|NA|TRBJ2-5
TGTGCCAGCAGCGTTAAAACAGGAAACCAAGAGACCCAGTACTTC
CASSVKTGNQETQYF
>once|TRBV28|14|NA|TRBJ2-3
TGTGCCAGCAGCACAGGACGAGGCACAGATACGCAGTATTTT
CASSTGRGTDTQYF
>NA|TRBV4-1|16|NA|TRBJ2-1
TGCGCCAGCAGCCAAGTGGTATCGACTATCTACAATGAGCAGTTCTTC
CASSQVVSTIYNEQFF
>NA|TRBV7-9|19|TRBD2|TRBJ2-7
TGTGCCAGCAGCTTAGATGGGAGGGTAGCGGGAGGACACCCCTACGAGCAGTACTTC
CASSLDGRVAGGHPYEQYF
>NA|TRBV2|14|NA|TRBJ2-5
TGTGCCAGCAGTGAAGGAGGGTACCAAGAGACCCAGTACTTC
CASSEGGYQETQYF
>many|TRBV5-5|12|NA|TRBJ2-1
TGTGCCAGCAGCTTGGACCTCAATGAGCAGTTCTTC
CASSLDLNEQFF
>NA|TRBV5-1|15|NA|TRBJ2-1
TGCGCCAGCAGCTTGGACTTGACAGGCGGGAATGAGCAGTTCTTC
CASSLDLTGGNEQFF
>NA|TRBV6-6|15|TRBD1|TRBJ1-6
TGTGCCAGCAGTCCAGGGACAGGGTATCAGTCACCCCTCCACTTT
CASSPGTGYQSPLHF
>NA|TRBV6-1|14|NA|TRBJ1-1
TGTGCCAGCACCTTGGCGGCGGTGAACACTGAAGCTTTCTTT
CASTLAAVNTEAFF
>NA|TRBV5-1|17|NA|TRBJ1-1
TGCGCCAGCAGCTTGAGGGGCCTTGGGCCTGGGAACACTGAAGCTTTCTTT
CASSLRGLGPGNTEAFF
>NA|TRBV3-1/TRBV3-2|15|NA|TRBJ1-1
TGTGCCAGCAGCCAAGGAACTTCAGGGAACACTGAAGCTTTCTTT
CASSQGTSGNTEAFF
>NA|TRBV6-2/TRBV6-3|17|NA|TRBJ1-2
TGTGCCAGCAGTGGACTAGGGGGGCGTCGGAAGTACGGTGGCTACACCTTC
CASSGLGGRRKYGGYTF
>NA|TRBV6-5|11|NA|TRBJ2-1
TGTGCCAGCAGGGTCGGACATGGACAGTTCTTC
CASRVGHGQFF
>many|TRBV3-1/TRBV3-2|14|NA|TRBJ2-2
TGTGCCAGCAGCCAAGCGTGGGGCACCGGGGAGCTGTTTTTT
CASSQAWGTGELFF
>once|TRBV29-1|13|NA|TRBJ1-1
TGCAGCGTGGAGGTAACAGAGAATACTGAAGCTTTCTTT
CSVEVTENTEAFF
>NA|TRBV2|15|TRBD1|TRBJ2-6
TGTGCCAGCAAAGGACAGGGCCCTGGGGCCAACGTCCTGACTTTC
CASKGQGPGANVLTF
>NA|TRBV28|12|NA|TRBJ1-6
TGTGCCAGCAATTACGGAGGCTCACCCCTCCACTTT
CASNYGGSPLHF